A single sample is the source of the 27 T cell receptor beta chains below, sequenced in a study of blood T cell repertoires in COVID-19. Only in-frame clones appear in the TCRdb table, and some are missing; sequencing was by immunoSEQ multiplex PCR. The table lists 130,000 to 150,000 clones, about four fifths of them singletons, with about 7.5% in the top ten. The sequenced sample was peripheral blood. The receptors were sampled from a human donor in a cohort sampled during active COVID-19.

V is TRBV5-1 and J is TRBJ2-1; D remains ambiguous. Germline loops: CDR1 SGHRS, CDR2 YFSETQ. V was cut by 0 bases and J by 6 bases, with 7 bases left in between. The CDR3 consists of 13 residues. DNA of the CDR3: TGCGCCAGCAGCTTGGATGCGGCCAATGAGCAGTTCTTC. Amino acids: CASSLDAANEQFF.

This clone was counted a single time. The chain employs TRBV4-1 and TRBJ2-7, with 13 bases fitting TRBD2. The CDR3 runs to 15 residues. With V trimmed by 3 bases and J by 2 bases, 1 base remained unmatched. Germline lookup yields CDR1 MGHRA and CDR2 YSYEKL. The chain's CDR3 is CASSHGLAGAYEQYF. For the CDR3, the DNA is TGCGCCAGCAGCCACGGACTAGCGGGAGCCTACGAGCAGTACTTC.

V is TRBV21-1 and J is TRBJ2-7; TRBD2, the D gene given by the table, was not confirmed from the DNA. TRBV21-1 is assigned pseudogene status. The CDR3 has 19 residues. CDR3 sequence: CASSKGGTVFAGGPHEQYF. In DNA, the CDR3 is TGTGCCAGCAGCAAAGGGGGGACGGTGTTTGCGGGAGGGCCGCACGAGCAGTACTTC.

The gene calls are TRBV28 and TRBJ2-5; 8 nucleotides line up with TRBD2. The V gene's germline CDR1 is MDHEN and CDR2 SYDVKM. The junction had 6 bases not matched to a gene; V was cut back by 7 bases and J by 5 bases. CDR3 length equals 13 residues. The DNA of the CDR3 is TGTGCCAGCATAGCGGGATTTATGGAGACCCAGTACTTC. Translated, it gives CASIAGFMETQYF.

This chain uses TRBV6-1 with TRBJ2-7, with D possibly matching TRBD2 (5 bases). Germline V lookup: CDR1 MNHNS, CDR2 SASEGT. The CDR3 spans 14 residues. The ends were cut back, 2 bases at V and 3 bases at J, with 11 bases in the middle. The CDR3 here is CASSERGGRYEQYF. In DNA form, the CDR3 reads TGTGCCAGCAGTGAACGGGGTGGCCGCTACGAGCAGTACTTC.

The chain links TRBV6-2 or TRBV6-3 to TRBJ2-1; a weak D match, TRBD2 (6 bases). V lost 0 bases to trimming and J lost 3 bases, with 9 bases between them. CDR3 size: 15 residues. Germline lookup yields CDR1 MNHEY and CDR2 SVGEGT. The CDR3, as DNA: TGTGCCAGCAGTTACTCGGGCGGGGACTACAATGAGCAGTTCTTC. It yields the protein CASSYSGGDYNEQFF.

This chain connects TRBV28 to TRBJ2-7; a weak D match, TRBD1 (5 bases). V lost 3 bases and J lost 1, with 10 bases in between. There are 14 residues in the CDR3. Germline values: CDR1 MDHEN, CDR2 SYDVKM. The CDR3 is CASSFDSRSYEQYF. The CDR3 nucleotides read TGTGCCAGCAGTTTTGACAGCCGATCCTACGAGCAGTACTTC.

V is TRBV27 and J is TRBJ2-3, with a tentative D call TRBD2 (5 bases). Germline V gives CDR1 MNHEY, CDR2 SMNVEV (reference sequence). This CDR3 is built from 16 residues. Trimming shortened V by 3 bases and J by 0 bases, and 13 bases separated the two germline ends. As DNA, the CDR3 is TGTGCCAGCAGTTTCCAACTTTTAGCGAGCACAGATACGCAGTATTTT. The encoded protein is CASSFQLLASTDTQYF.

The CDR3 is CASNTRQGTPSQFF. CDR3 nucleotides: TGTGCCAGCAACACGAGACAGGGGACCCCCTCGCAGTTCTTC. The chain recombines TRBV7-2 with TRBJ2-1; 8 bases are shared with TRBD1. The J segment lost 12 bases and the V segment lost 7 bases, leaving 14 bases of the junction unmatched. This CDR3 region has 14 residues. CDR1 is SGHTA and CDR2 is FQGNSA in the germline V gene.

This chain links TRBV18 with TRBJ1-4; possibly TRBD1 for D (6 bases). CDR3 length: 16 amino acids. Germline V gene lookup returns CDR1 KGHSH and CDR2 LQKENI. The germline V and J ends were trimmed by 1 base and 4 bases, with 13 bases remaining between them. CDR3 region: CASSPQWGQVNEKLFF. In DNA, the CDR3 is TGTGCCAGCTCACCACAGTGGGGGCAGGTTAATGAAAAACTGTTTTTT.

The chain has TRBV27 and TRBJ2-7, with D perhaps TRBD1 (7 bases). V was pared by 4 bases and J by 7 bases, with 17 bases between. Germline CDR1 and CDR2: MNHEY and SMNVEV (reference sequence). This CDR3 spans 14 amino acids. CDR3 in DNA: TGTGCCAGCAGTTCGGGGGACAGCGTTAGGGAGCAGTACTTC. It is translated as CASSSGDSVREQYF.

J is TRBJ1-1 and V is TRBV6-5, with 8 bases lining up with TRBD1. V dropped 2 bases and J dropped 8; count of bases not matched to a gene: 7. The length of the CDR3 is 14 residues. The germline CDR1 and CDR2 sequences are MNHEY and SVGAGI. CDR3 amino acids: CASSYETGAEEAFF. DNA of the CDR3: TGTGCCAGCAGTTACGAGACAGGGGCGGAAGAAGCTTTCTTT.

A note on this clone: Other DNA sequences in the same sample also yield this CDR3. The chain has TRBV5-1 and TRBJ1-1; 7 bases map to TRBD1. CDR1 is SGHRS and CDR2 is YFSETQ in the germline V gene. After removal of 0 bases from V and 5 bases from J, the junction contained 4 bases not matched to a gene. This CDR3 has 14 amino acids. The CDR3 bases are TGCGCCAGCAGCTTGGCAGGGGGAGGAACTGAAGCTTTCTTT. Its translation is CASSLAGGGTEAFF.

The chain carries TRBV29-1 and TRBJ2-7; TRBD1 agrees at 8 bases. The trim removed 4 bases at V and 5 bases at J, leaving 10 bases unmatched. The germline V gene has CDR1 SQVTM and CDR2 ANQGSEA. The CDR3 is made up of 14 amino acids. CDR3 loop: CSVGHHRGEDEQYF. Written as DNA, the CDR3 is TGCAGCGTTGGCCATCACAGGGGGGAAGACGAGCAGTACTTC.

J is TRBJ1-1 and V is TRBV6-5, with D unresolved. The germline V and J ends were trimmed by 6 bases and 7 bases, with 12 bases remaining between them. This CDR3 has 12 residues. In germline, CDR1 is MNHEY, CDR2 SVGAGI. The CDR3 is CASSLMRGEAFF. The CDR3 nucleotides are TGTGCCAGCAGCCTCATGCGGGGTGAAGCTTTCTTT.

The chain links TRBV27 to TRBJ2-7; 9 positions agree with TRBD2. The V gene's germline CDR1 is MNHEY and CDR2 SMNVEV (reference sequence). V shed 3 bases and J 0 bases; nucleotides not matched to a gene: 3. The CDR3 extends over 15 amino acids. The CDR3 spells CASSFGTSSSYEQYF. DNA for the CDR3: TGTGCCAGCAGTTTTGGGACTAGCTCCTCCTACGAGCAGTACTTC.

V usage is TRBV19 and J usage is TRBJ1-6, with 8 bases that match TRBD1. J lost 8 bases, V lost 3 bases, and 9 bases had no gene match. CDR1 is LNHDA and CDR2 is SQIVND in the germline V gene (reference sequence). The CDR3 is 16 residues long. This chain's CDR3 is CASSIPGQGRHSPLHF. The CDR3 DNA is TGTGCCAGTAGTATCCCTGGACAGGGAAGGCATTCACCCCTCCACTTT. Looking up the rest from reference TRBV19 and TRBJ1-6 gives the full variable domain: DGGITQSPKYLFRKEGQNVTLSCEQNLNHDAMYWYRQDPGQGLRLIYYSQIVNDFQKGDIAEGYSVSREKKESFPLTVTSAQKNPTAFYLCASSIPGQGRHSPLHFGNGTRLTVT.

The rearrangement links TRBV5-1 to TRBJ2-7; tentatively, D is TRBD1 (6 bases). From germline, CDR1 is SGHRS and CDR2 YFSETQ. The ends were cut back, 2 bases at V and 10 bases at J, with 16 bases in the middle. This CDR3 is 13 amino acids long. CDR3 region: CASSFLAGGQQYF. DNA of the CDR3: TGCGCCAGCAGCTTCCTTGCTGGGGGACAACAGTACTTC.

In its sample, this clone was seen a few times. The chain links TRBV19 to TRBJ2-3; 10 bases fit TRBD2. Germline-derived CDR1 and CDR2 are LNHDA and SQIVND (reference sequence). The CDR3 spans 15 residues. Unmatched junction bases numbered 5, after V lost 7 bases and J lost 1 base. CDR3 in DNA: TGTGCCAGTACTCCTCTAGCGGGAGGCACAGATACGCAGTATTTT. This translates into CASTPLAGGTDTQYF.

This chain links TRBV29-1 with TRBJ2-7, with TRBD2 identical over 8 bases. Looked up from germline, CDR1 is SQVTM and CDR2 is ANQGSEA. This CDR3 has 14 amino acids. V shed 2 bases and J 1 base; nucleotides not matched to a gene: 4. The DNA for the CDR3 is TGCAGCGTTGAAACGGGGGGGGTATCCTACGAGCAGTACTTC. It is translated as CSVETGGVSYEQYF.

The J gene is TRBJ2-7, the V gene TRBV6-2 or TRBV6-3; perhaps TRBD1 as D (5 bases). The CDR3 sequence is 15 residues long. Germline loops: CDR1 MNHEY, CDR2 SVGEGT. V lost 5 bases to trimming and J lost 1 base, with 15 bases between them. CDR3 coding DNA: TGTGCCAGCAGTCCCGCGCGTCAGGGTTCCTACGAGCAGTACTTC. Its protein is CASSPARQGSYEQYF.

The CDR3 loop is CAIRVTGGHEQFF. As DNA, the CDR3 is TGTGCCATCAGGGTTACAGGGGGCCATGAGCAGTTCTTC. The rearrangement uses TRBV10-3 and TRBJ2-1; 9 bases align to TRBD1. CDR1 and CDR2 from the germline V gene are ENHRY and SYGVKD. V dropped 6 bases and J dropped 8; count of bases not matched to a gene: 5. The CDR3 runs to 13 residues.

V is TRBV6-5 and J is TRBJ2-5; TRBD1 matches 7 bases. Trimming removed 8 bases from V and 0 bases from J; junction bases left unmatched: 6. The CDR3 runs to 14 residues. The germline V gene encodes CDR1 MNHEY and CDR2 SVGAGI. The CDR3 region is CASGVGGNQETQYF. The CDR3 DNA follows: TGTGCCAGCGGGGTAGGGGGCAACCAAGAGACCCAGTACTTC.

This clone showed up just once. CDR3 sequence (DNA): TGTGCCAGCAGCACCACGGGGGGGGAGCAGTACTTC. Amino acid sequence: CASSTTGGEQYF. The chain carries TRBV7-7 and TRBJ2-7; 8 bases map to TRBD2. The ends lost 5 bases at V and 7 bases at J; junction bases unmatched: 4. The CDR3 length is 12 residues. The V gene's germline CDR1 is SSHAT and CDR2 FNYEAQ (reference sequence).

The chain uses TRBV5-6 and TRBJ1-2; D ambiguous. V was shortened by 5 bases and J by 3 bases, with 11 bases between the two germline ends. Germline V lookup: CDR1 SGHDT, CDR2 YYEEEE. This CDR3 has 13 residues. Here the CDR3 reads CASRFLRDYGYTF. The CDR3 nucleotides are TGTGCCAGCAGATTCCTGCGGGACTATGGCTACACCTTC.

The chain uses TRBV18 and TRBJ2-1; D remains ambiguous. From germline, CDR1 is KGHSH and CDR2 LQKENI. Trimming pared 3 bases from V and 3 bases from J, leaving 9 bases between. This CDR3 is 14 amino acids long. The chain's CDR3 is CASSPYSDYNEQFF. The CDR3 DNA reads TGTGCCAGCTCACCCTACAGTGACTACAATGAGCAGTTCTTC.

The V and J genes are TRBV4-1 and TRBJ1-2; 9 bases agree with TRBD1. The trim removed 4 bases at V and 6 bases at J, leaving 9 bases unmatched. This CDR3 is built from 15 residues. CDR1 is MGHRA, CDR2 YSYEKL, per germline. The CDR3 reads CASSRSGTGSDGYTF. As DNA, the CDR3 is TGCGCCAGCAGCCGCTCCGGGACAGGGTCCGATGGCTACACCTTC.